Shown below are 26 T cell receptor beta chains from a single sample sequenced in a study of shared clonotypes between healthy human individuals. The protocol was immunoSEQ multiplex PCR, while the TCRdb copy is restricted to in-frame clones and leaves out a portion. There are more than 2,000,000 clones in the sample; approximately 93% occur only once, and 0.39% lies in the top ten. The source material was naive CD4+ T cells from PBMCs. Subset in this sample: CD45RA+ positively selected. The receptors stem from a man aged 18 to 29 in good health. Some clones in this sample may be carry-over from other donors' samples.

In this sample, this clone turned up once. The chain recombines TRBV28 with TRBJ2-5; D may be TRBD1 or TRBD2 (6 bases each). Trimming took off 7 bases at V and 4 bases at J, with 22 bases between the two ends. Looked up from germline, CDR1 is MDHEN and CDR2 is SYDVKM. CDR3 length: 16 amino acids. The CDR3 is CASIPPARGGGETQYF. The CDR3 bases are TGTGCCAGCATACCACCCGCCAGGGGAGGAGGAGAGACCCAGTACTTC.

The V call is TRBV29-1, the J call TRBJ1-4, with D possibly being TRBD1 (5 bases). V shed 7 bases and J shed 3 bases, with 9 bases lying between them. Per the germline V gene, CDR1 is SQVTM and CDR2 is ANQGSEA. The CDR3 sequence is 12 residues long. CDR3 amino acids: CSAGAANEKLFF. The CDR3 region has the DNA TGCAGCGCTGGGGCAGCTAATGAAAAACTGTTTTTT.

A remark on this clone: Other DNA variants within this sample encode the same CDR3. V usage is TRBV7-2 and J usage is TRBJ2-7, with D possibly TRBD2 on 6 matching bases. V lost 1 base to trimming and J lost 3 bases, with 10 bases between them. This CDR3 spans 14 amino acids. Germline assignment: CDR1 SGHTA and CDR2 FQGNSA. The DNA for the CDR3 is TGTGCCAGCAGCTTAGGGTACGGGAGCTACGAGCAGTACTTC. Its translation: CASSLGYGSYEQYF.

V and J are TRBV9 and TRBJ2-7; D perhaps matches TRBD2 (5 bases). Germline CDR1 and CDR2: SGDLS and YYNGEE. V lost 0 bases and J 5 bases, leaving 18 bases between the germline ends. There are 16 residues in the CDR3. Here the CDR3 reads CASSVDVRAFLHEQYF. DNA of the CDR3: TGTGCCAGCAGCGTAGATGTGAGGGCCTTTCTTCACGAGCAGTACTTC.

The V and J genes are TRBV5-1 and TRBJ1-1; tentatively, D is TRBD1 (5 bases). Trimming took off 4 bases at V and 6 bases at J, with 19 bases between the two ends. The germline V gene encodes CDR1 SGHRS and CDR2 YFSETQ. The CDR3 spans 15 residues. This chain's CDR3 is CASSVSGTPGAEAFF. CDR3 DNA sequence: TGCGCCAGCAGCGTATCCGGGACGCCTGGGGCTGAAGCTTTCTTT.

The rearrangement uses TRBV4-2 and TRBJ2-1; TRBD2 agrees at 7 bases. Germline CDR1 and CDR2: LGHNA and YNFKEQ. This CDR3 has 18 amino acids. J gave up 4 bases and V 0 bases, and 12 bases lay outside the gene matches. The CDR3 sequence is CASSQDSSVERGYNEQFF. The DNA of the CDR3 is TGTGCCAGCAGCCAAGATTCATCGGTCGAGCGGGGATACAATGAGCAGTTCTTC.

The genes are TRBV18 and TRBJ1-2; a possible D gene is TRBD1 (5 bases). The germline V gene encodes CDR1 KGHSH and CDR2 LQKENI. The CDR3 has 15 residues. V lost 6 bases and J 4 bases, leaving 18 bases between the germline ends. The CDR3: CASSAGTGERYGYTF. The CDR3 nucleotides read TGTGCCAGCTCCGCCGGAACGGGGGAGCGCTATGGCTACACCTTC.

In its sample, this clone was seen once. CDR3 sequence (DNA): TGTGCCAGCAGCCCACGCAGACAGGGCGTGGGCTACACCTTC. Protein product: CASSPRRQGVGYTF. V gene TRBV7-2 combines with J gene TRBJ1-2; TRBD1 agrees at 7 bases. J was trimmed by 8 bases and V by 5 bases; bases with no gene match: 11. The CDR3 has 14 amino acids. The germline V gene has CDR1 SGHTA and CDR2 FQGNSA.

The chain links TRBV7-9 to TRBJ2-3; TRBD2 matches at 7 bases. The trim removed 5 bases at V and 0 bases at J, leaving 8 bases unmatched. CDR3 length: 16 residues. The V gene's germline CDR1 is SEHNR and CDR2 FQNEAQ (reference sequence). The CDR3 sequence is CASSVASGTSTDTQYF. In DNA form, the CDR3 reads TGTGCCAGCAGCGTGGCTAGCGGAACAAGCACAGATACGCAGTATTTT.

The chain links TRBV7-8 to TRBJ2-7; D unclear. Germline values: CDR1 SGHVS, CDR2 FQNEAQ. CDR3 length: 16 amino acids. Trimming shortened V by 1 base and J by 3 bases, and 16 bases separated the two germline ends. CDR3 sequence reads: CASSLELTVAGYEQYF. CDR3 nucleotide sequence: TGTGCCAGCAGCTTAGAACTAACAGTGGCTGGCTACGAGCAGTACTTC.

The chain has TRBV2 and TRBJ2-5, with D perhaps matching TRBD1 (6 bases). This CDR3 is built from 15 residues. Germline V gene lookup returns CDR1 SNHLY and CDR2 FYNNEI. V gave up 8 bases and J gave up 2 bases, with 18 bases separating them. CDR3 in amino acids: CASGGGPENQETQYF. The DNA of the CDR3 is TGTGCCAGCGGTGGGGGCCCCGAAAATCAAGAGACCCAGTACTTC.

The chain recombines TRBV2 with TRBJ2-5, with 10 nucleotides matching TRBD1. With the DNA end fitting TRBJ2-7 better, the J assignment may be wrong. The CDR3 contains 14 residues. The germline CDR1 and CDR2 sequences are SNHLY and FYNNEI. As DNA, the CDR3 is TGTGCCAGCAGTGACGACAGGGGGCCGCACGAGCAGTACTTC. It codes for CASSDDRGPHEQYF.

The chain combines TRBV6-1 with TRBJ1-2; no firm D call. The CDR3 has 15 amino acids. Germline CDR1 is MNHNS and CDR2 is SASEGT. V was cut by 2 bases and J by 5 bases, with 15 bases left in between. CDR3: CASSETNSPRYGYTF. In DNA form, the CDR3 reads TGTGCCAGCAGTGAAACAAATAGCCCGAGGTATGGCTACACCTTC.

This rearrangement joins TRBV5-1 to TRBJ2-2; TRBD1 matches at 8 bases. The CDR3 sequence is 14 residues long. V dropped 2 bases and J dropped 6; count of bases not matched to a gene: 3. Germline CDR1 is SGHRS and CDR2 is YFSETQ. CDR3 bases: TGCGCCAGCAGCTTCACAGGGGGTCCCGGGGAGCTGTTTTTT. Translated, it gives CASSFTGGPGELFF.

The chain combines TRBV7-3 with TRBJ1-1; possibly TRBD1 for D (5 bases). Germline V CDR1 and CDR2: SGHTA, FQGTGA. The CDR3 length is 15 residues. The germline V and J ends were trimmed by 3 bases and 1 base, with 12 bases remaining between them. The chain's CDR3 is CASSLVAGTNTEAFF. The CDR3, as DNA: TGTGCCAGCAGCTTGGTGGCAGGGACGAACACTGAAGCTTTCTTT.

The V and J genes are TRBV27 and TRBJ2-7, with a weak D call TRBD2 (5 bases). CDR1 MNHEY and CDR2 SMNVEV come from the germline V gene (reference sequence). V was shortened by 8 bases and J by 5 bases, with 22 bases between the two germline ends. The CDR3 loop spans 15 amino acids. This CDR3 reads CASGPGVRARNEQYF. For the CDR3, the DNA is TGTGCCAGCGGCCCTGGGGTGCGGGCGAGGAACGAGCAGTACTTC.

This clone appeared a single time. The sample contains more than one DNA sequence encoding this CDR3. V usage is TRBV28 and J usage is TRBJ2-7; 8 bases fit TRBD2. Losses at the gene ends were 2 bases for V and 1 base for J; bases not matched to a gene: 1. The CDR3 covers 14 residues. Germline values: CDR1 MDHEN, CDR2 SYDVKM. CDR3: CASSLPGGSYEQYF. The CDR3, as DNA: TGTGCCAGCAGTTTACCGGGAGGGTCCTACGAGCAGTACTTC.

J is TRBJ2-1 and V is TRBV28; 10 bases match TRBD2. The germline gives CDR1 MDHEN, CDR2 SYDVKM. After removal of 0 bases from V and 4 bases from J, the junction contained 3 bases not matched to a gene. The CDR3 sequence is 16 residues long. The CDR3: CASSLWPLAGYNEQFF. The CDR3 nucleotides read TGTGCCAGCAGTTTATGGCCACTAGCGGGGTACAATGAGCAGTTCTTC.

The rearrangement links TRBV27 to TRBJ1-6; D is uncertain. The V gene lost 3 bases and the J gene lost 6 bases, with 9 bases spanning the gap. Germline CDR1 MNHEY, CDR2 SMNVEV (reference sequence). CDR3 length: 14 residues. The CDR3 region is CASSLNSINSPLHF. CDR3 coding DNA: TGTGCCAGCAGTTTGAACAGCATTAATTCACCCCTCCACTTT.

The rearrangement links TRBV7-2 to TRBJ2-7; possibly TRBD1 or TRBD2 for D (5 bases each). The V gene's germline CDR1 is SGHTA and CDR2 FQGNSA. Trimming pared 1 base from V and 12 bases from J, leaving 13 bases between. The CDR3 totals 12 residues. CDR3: CASSLVPGTWYF. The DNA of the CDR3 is TGTGCCAGCAGCTTAGTCCCAGGGACGTGGTACTTC.

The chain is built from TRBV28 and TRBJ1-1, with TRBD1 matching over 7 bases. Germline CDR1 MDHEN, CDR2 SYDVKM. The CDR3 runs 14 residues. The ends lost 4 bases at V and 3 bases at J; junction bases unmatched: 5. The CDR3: CASSSDRSYTEAFF. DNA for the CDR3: TGTGCCAGCAGTTCGGACAGGTCCTACACTGAAGCTTTCTTT.

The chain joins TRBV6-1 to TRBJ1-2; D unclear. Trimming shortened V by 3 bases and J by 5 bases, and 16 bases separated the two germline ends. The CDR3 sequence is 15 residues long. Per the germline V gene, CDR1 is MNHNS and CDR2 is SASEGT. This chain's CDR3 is CASSDALFDGYGYTF. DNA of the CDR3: TGTGCCAGCAGTGATGCCCTCTTTGACGGTTATGGCTACACCTTC.

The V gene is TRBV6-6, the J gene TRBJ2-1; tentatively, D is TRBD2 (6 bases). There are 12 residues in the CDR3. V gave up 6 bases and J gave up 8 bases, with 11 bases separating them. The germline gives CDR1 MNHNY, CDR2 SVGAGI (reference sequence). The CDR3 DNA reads TGTGCCAGCAGCTCCGGGGGTTATGAGCAGTTCTTC. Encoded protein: CASSSGGYEQFF.

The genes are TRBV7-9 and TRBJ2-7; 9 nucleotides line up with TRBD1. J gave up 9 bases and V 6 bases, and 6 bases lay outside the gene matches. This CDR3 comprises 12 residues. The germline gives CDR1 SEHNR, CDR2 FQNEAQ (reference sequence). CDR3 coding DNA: TGTGCCAGCAGACCCGGGACAGGGACGCAGTACTTC. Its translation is CASRPGTGTQYF.

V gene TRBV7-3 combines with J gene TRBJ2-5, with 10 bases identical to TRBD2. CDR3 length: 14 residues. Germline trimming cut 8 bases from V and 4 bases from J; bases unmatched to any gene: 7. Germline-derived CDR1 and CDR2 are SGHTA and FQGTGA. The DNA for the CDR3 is TGTGCCAGCGCTCGAGCGGGAGGGGGAGAGACCCAGTACTTC. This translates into CASARAGGGETQYF.

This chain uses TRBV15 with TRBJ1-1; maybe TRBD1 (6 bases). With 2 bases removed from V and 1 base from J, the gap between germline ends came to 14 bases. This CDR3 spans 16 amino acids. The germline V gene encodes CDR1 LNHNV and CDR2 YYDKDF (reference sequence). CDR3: CATSRTRGPPNTEAFF. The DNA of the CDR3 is TGTGCCACCAGCAGAACTCGGGGGCCACCGAACACTGAAGCTTTCTTT.